This T cell receptor beta chain was captured in a study of Graves' ophthalmopathy and Graves' hyperthyroidism. General observations from the study: A model of 13 signatures distinguished ophthalmopathy from stable hyperthyroidism at about 86% sensitivity and roughly 81% specificity. Sensitivity reached more than 70% and specificity approximately 72% when the model predicted ophthalmopathy progression.

This clonotype was detected many times. Antigen: not known. Germline CDR1 and CDR2: LNHDA and SQIVND (reference sequence). The CDR3 sequence is 18 residues long. The V gene end was trimmed by 2 bases and the J gene end by 0 bases; junction bases not matched to a gene: 10. Amplification of TCR beta CDR3 regions used RNA transcripts. Scientists carried out first-round RT-PCR using HTBI primers and then a second-round multiplex PCR. From the multiplex PCR reads, TCRdb called clonotypes with MiXCR, one entry per CDR3 protein. The sample yields about 410,000 distinct CDR3 sequences, about a sixth seen once. Researchers turned away patients with other autoimmune diseases, uncontrolled infections, pregnancy or lactation. The PBMCs had their origin in more than 9.5 ml of fresh peripheral blood.

The receptor was isolated from a woman aged 18-30 years with Graves' ophthalmopathy. Sequencing was performed on peripheral blood. This chain links TRBV19 with TRBJ1-5; 7 bases match TRBD1. The chain's CDR3 is CASSINGDRTYSNQPQHF. CDR3 coding DNA: TGTGCCAGTAGTATAAATGGGGACAGAACTTATAGCAATCAGCCCCAGCATTTT.